The entry that follows covers one TCR beta chain sequence. As yet, its antigen is unknown. V trimming: 3 bases; J trimming: 10 bases; junction bases outside the gene matches: 13. The CDR3 has 16 amino acids. Per germline, CDR1 SEHNR and CDR2 FQNEAQ (reference sequence). These data belong to a study of beta chain features in type 1 diabetes. Study at large: What patients shared with healthy donors was a similar profile of age, gender and cell yields.

Points from the study as a whole: Among all four CD4+ subsets, Type 1 diabetes patients had TCRB CDR3s that were moderately but significantly shorter. High TCR expression in some cells could lead to their over-representation in cDNA sequencing.

Staining for CD45RO/CCR7/CD25/CD127/CD95/CD27 allowed sorting of CD4+ naive, central memory, regulatory and stem cell-like memory cells. The investigators reverse transcribed all of the isolated RNA, so they sequenced expressed TCRB transcripts. Produced via immunoSEQ multiplex PCR; TCRdb's table is partial and in-frame only. This sample carries some 290,000 clones, more than 13% of them seen once, and the ten largest clones take approximately 0.015%. This TCR derives from a young man with type 1 diabetes. The chain links TRBV7-9 to TRBJ2-1, with 9 bases matching TRBD2. Specimen: naive CD4+ T cells from blood. The CDR3 protein is CASSFAGGRSAGEQFF. In nucleotides, the CDR3 is TGTGCCAGCAGCTTTGCGGGAGGGCGTTCCGCGGGGGAGCAGTTCTTC. The full variable domain, its missing parts supplied by reference TRBV7-9 and TRBJ2-1, is DTGVSQNPRHKITKRGQNVTFRCDPISEHNRLYWYRQTLGQGPEFLTYFQNEAQLEKSRLLSDRFSAERPKGSFSTLEIQRTEQGDSAMYLCASSFAGGRSAGEQFFGPGTRLTVL.